Presented here are 30 T cell receptor beta chains from one specimen sequenced in a study of cytomegalovirus exposure and HLA in healthy donors. With 60 Vbeta and 13 Jbeta primers, the PCR was carried out. Some clones are missing from TCRdb's copy, which holds only in-frame ones; the method was immunoSEQ multiplex PCR. The sample lists around 180,000 clones, about 85% seen once, with roughly 1.4% in the top ten. Sequencing was carried out using PBMCs. The receptor source for this set is a woman aged 50 to 65 in good health and CMV-seronegative.

The V and J genes are TRBV29-1 and TRBJ1-2, with 11 bases identical to TRBD1. Germline CDR1 reads SQVTM; CDR2 reads ANQGSEA. With V trimmed by 6 bases and J by 8 bases, 11 bases remained unmatched. This CDR3 comprises 14 residues. CDR3: CSVELGQGAGGYTF. CDR3 DNA: TGCAGCGTCGAACTCGGACAGGGGGCGGGAGGCTACACCTTC. Filled out from reference TRBV29-1 and TRBJ1-2, the complete variable domain reads SAVISQKPSRDICQRGTSLTIQCQVDSQVTMMFWYRQQPGQSLTLIATANQGSEATYESGFVIDKFPISRPNLTFSTLTVSNMSPEDSSIYLCSVELGQGAGGYTFGSGTRLTVV.

This clone was counted only a few times. The chain carries TRBV27 and TRBJ2-7, with 9 bases identical to TRBD1. The junction had 12 bases not matched to a gene; V was cut back by 7 bases and J by 5 bases. Germline V gene sequence: CDR1 MNHEY, CDR2 SMNVEV (reference sequence). The CDR3 has 15 amino acids. The CDR3 loop is CASTSPGQGTHEQYF. The CDR3 bases are TGTGCCAGCACCTCGCCGGGACAGGGCACCCACGAGCAGTACTTC.

The V call is TRBV29-1, the J call TRBJ2-5, with a tentative D call TRBD2 (6 bases). Germline V lookup: CDR1 SQVTM, CDR2 ANQGSEA. V lost 7 bases and J lost 5, with 17 bases in between. This CDR3 has 13 amino acids. The CDR3 reads CSAGTALIETQYF. The CDR3 DNA sequence: TGCAGCGCCGGGACTGCCTTGATTGAGACCCAGTACTTC.

This clone was observed once. This chain uses TRBV5-1 with TRBJ2-7; 9 nucleotides match TRBD2. CDR1 and CDR2 from the germline V gene are SGHRS and YFSETQ. The CDR3 is 16 residues long. V shed 0 bases, J shed 8 bases, and the junction held 12 bases outside the gene matches. The CDR3 nucleotides are TGCGCCAGCAGCTTGGGGGGGCTAGCGGGGAGCCGCAAGCAGTACTTC. Protein sequence: CASSLGGLAGSRKQYF.

The V gene is TRBV4-3, the J gene TRBJ2-6, with D perhaps TRBD1 (5 bases). Deletions cut 2 bases from V and 12 bases from J, with 14 bases between. CDR1 is LGHNA and CDR2 is YSLEER in the germline V gene. This CDR3 is built from 14 residues. DNA for the CDR3: TGCGCCAGCAGCCAATCTCGGGCCCAGGGCGTCCTGACTTTC. It specifies CASSQSRAQGVLTF.

The chain is built from TRBV11-2 and TRBJ1-1, with D possibly being TRBD1 (5 bases). The CDR3 length is 15 residues. Germline CDR1 and CDR2: SGHAT and FQNNGV. The ends were cut back, 1 base at V and 1 base at J, with 10 bases in the middle. The CDR3 region is CASSLARGSNTEAFF. CDR3 in DNA: TGTGCCAGCAGCTTAGCGCGGGGCTCGAACACTGAAGCTTTCTTT.

CDR3 loop: CASSTRQGPDTQYF. CDR3 in DNA: TGTGCCAGCAGCACTCGACAGGGACCAGATACGCAGTATTTT. V is TRBV7-2 and J is TRBJ2-3, with TRBD1 identical over 7 bases. The CDR3 consists of 14 residues. In germline, CDR1 is SGHTA, CDR2 FQGNSA. The V segment lost 5 bases and the J segment 4 bases; nucleotides outside the gene matches: 6. Drawing the rest from reference TRBV7-2 and TRBJ2-3, the complete variable domain is GAGVSQSPSNKVTEKGKDVELRCDPISGHTALYWYRQSLGQGLEFLIYFQGNSAPDKSGLPSDRFSAERTGGSVSTLTIQRTQQEDSAVYLCASSTRQGPDTQYFGPGTRLTVL.

This clone appeared a single time. The chain employs TRBV18 and TRBJ1-5, with D possibly TRBD1 on 6 matching bases. CDR1 and CDR2 (germline): KGHSH, LQKENI. The CDR3 loop spans 14 amino acids. V lost 4 bases and J lost 4, with 11 bases in between. The CDR3 loop is CASSLGQWNQPQHF. The CDR3 DNA reads TGTGCCAGCTCACTAGGACAGTGGAATCAGCCCCAGCATTTT.

The CDR3 loop reads CASSFLVQGAPGRAQHF. The DNA of the CDR3 is TGTGCCAGCAGCTTTCTAGTCCAGGGGGCTCCCGGTCGAGCCCAGCATTTT. V gene TRBV7-8 combines with J gene TRBJ1-5; 8 nucleotides match TRBD1. This CDR3 spans 17 amino acids. The germline V gene encodes CDR1 SGHVS and CDR2 FQNEAQ. Trimming removed 3 bases from V and 11 bases from J; junction bases left unmatched: 18.

Concerning this clone itself: At the DNA level, this CDR3 is encoded by other sequences in the same sample as well. V and J are TRBV7-3 and TRBJ1-1, with 7 bases aligning to TRBD1. This CDR3 contains 14 residues. Trimming removed 3 bases from V and 5 bases from J; junction bases left unmatched: 6. CDR1 is SGHTA, CDR2 FQGTGA, per germline. The CDR3 loop is CASSLGAGGTEAFF. In nucleotides, the CDR3 is TGTGCCAGCAGCTTGGGTGCAGGGGGGACTGAAGCTTTCTTT.

The rearrangement links TRBV9 to TRBJ2-1, with 15 nucleotides matching TRBD2. The CDR3 is made up of 19 amino acids. Losses at the gene ends were 3 bases for V and 0 bases for J; bases not matched to a gene: 7. Germline values: CDR1 SGDLS, CDR2 YYNGEE. The CDR3 DNA reads as TGTGCCAGCAGCGAGGGGACTAGCGGGGGGCTGATCTCCTACAATGAGCAGTTCTTC. Translation gives CASSEGTSGGLISYNEQFF.

The J gene is TRBJ2-5, the V gene TRBV7-2; maybe TRBD1 (6 bases). The CDR3 is made up of 13 amino acids. Germline CDR1 SGHTA, CDR2 FQGNSA. Trimming removed 4 bases from V and 4 bases from J, with 10 bases in between. This CDR3 is CASSSQGRETQYF. The CDR3 nucleotides are TGTGCCAGCAGCTCACAGGGAAGAGAGACCCAGTACTTC.

This chain links TRBV10-3 with TRBJ1-1; D unresolved. V was trimmed by 7 bases and J by 4 bases, leaving 10 bases between them. The germline V gene has CDR1 ENHRY and CDR2 SYGVKD. This CDR3 has 12 amino acids. CDR3 sequence reads: CAIKKESTEAFF. DNA for the CDR3: TGTGCCATCAAAAAGGAGAGCACTGAAGCTTTCTTT.

The count of this clone is one. The chain recombines TRBV6-5 with TRBJ2-1, with 9 nucleotides matching TRBD1. Trimming at V came to 5 bases and at J to 4 bases, leaving 6 bases not matched to a gene. The length of the CDR3 is 15 residues. Germline CDR1 MNHEY, CDR2 SVGAGI. DNA of the CDR3: TGTGCCAGCAGTCACCACAGGGGGCCTTACAATGAGCAGTTCTTC. Residues: CASSHHRGPYNEQFF.

The chain has TRBV9 and TRBJ1-1; unclear D gene. The CDR3 is 14 residues long. Germline V gives CDR1 SGDLS, CDR2 YYNGEE. Deletions cut 4 bases from V and 14 bases from J, with 24 bases between. The CDR3 DNA reads as TGTGCCAGCAGCCCCCAGAGGGCTATCCCGTATGAGTTCTTT. Translated, it gives CASSPQRAIPYEFF.

The gene calls are TRBV5-1 and TRBJ2-7, with 9 bases identical to TRBD1. Germline-derived CDR1 and CDR2 are SGHRS and YFSETQ. The CDR3 is 16 amino acids. V gave up 1 base and J gave up 5 bases; unmatched junction bases: 10. As DNA, the CDR3 is TGCGCCAGCAGCTTGAGGGCCGGGACAGGGAACGACGAGCAGTACTTC. It is translated as CASSLRAGTGNDEQYF.

This clone was found a few times. This rearrangement joins TRBV11-1 to TRBJ1-6; D unresolved. Trimming took 5 bases from V and 10 from J, leaving 12 bases between them. CDR1 is SGHAT and CDR2 is FQDESV in the germline V gene (reference sequence). The CDR3 loop spans 13 amino acids. Written as DNA, the CDR3 is TGTGCCAGCAGCCCCGCGGCAAAGTCACCCCTCCACTTT. This encodes CASSPAAKSPLHF.

In nucleotides, the CDR3 is TGTGCCAGCAGCCATTACTCGACTAGCGGCTACAATGAGCAGTTCTTC. Translated, it gives CASSHYSTSGYNEQFF. The rearrangement uses TRBV7-8 and TRBJ2-1; 9 nucleotides match TRBD2. Per the germline V gene, CDR1 is SGHVS and CDR2 is FQNEAQ. The CDR3 spans 16 residues. V lost 5 bases, J lost 3 bases, and 8 bases stayed unmatched.

The rearrangement joins TRBV5-1 to TRBJ1-3, with 7 bases lining up with TRBD1. V was pared by 3 bases and J by 3 bases, with 6 bases of the junction left unmatched. CDR3 size: 15 residues. Per the germline V gene, CDR1 is SGHRS and CDR2 is YFSETQ. CDR3 residues: CASSSRTGDGNTIYF. DNA for the CDR3: TGCGCCAGCAGCTCCCGGACAGGCGATGGAAACACCATATATTTT.

The chain recombines TRBV11-2 with TRBJ1-1; D possibly corresponds to TRBD1 (6 bases). V shed 11 bases and J shed 0 bases, with 16 bases lying between them. Looked up from germline, CDR1 is SGHAT and CDR2 is FQNNGV. CDR3 length: 14 residues. The CDR3 reads CASQGRVMNTEAFF. CDR3 nucleotide sequence: TGTGCCTCGCAGGGGCGCGTTATGAACACTGAAGCTTTCTTT.

The chain employs TRBV4-3 and TRBJ1-2; D not resolved. With 0 bases removed from V and 8 bases from J, the gap between germline ends came to 13 bases. CDR3 length: 14 residues. Germline CDR1 is LGHNA and CDR2 is YSLEER. The CDR3 nucleotides read TGCGCCAGCAGCCAAGATCATGCGAGTACCGGCTACACCTTC. This translates into CASSQDHASTGYTF.

This clone has just a few counts. The chain is built from TRBV7-9 and TRBJ1-1; D gene ambiguous. From germline, CDR1 is SEHNR and CDR2 FQNEAQ (reference sequence). Between the trimmed V and J ends, which lost 2 bases and 3 bases, there was a span of 7 bases. CDR3 length equals 13 residues. In DNA form, the CDR3 reads TGTGCCAGCAGCTTACGACGGGACACTGAAGCTTTCTTT. Translated: CASSLRRDTEAFF. The full variable domain, with the rest looked up from reference TRBV7-9 and TRBJ1-1, is DTGVSQNPRHKITKRGQNVTFRCDPISEHNRLYWYRQTLGQGPEFLTYFQNEAQLEKSRLLSDRFSAERPKGSFSTLEIQRTEQGDSAMYLCASSLRRDTEAFFGQGTRLTVV.

The chain couples TRBV7-2 to TRBJ1-3; a weak D match, TRBD1 (6 bases). CDR3 length: 15 residues. The germline V and J ends were trimmed by 3 bases and 0 bases, with 9 bases remaining between them. The germline gives CDR1 SGHTA, CDR2 FQGNSA. Written as DNA, the CDR3 is TGTGCCAGCAGCTTCGACAGGTTCTCTGGAAACACCATATATTTT. Protein product: CASSFDRFSGNTIYF.

This sequence joins TRBV15 and TRBJ2-7; 10 bases fit TRBD2. There are 17 residues in the CDR3. V lost 0 bases, J lost 3 bases, and 8 bases stayed unmatched. The germline gives CDR1 LNHNV, CDR2 YYDKDF (reference sequence). CDR3 loop: CATSRDSLTSGIYEQYF. CDR3 in DNA: TGTGCCACCAGCAGAGATTCCCTTACTAGCGGGATCTACGAGCAGTACTTC.

The chain combines TRBV25-1 with TRBJ2-3; D is possibly TRBD2 (7 bases). CDR3 size: 15 residues. Germline assignment: CDR1 MGHDK and CDR2 SYGVNS. The V gene lost 1 base and the J gene lost 3 bases, with 11 bases spanning the gap. The CDR3 here is CASSEWGGRTDTQYF. CDR3 bases: TGTGCCAGCAGTGAATGGGGGGGGCGGACAGATACGCAGTATTTT.

This clone was seen only once. This chain connects TRBV5-1 to TRBJ2-3; 8 nucleotides match TRBD2. Germline V gene data show CDR1 as SGHRS and CDR2 as YFSETQ. The CDR3 consists of 14 residues. Trimming cost V 4 bases and J 1 base; bases outside gene matches: 2. Here the CDR3 reads CASSHSGGTDTQYF. The CDR3 nucleotides are TGCGCCAGCAGCCATAGCGGGGGCACAGATACGCAGTATTTT.

CDR3 protein: CATGGGTDTQYF. The CDR3 DNA is TGTGCCACGGGGGGGGGCACAGATACGCAGTATTTT. This sequence joins TRBV7-9 and TRBJ2-3; 8 positions agree with TRBD2. Germline assignment: CDR1 SEHNR and CDR2 FQNEAQ (reference sequence). The CDR3 sequence is 12 residues long. Trimming removed 10 bases from V and 1 base from J; junction bases left unmatched: 1.

CDR3 coding DNA: TGTGCCAGCAGCCAGGGAGGCGAGCAGTACTTC. Protein sequence: CASSQGGEQYF. The chain carries TRBV14 and TRBJ2-7; possible D gene TRBD2, 6 bases. CDR3 length: 11 amino acids. With 3 bases removed from V and 6 bases from J, the gap between germline ends came to 6 bases. Germline V gene lookup returns CDR1 SGHDN and CDR2 FVKESK.

This clone was seen a few times. V gene TRBV29-1 combines with J gene TRBJ1-4; D is uncertain. Germline V lookup: CDR1 SQVTM, CDR2 ANQGSEA. The CDR3 extends over 16 amino acids. Trimming took off 6 bases at V and 5 bases at J, with 22 bases between the two ends. CDR3 nucleotide sequence: TGCAGCGTGGCCCCTCGGTCGAGAGGTCGGAATGAAAAACTGTTTTTT. It is translated as CSVAPRSRGRNEKLFF.

The chain links TRBV5-1 to TRBJ2-1, with 7 nucleotides matching TRBD2. The CDR3 runs to 15 residues. Germline values: CDR1 SGHRS, CDR2 YFSETQ. The J segment lost 0 bases and the V segment lost 0 bases, leaving 0 bases of the junction unmatched. CDR3: CASSLGTSSYNEQFF. The CDR3 DNA reads TGCGCCAGCAGCTTGGGGACTAGCTCCTACAATGAGCAGTTCTTC.